The 18 T cell receptor beta chains given below trace back to one sample, sequenced in a study of T cells in Graves' hyperthyroidism and ophthalmopathy (dated by TCRdb to the late 2010s). Libraries came from multiplex PCR. The listed sequencing device is Illumina HiSeq 2000. Amplification of TCR beta CDR3 regions was carried out from RNA transcripts. A first-round RT-PCR of the TCR CDR3 used the HTBI primer set with the Qiagen OneStep RT-PCR kit. TCRdb reran the public reads through fastp at Q25 and MiXCR, keeping productive beta chains. Rows with one shared CDR3 protein collapse into an entry with the most common genes and DNA. The sample table holds about 350,000 distinct CDR3 sequences, of which around 18% were seen once. The ten largest make up around 16% of the sample. The sample consisted of blood. Every receptor here comes from a woman aged 40 to 50 with Graves' ophthalmopathy.

In its sample, this clonotype was seen once. The J gene is TRBJ1-1, the V gene TRBV30; 7 bases are a match to TRBD1. With 3 bases clipped from V and 4 bases from J, the junction kept 5 bases outside the gene matches. The length of the CDR3 is 13 residues. Germline V gene data show CDR1 as GTSNPN and CDR2 as SVGIG (reference sequence). CDR3 nucleotide sequence: TGTGCCTGGAGAGGAGGGGGCGTCACTGAAGCTTTCTTT. This gives the protein CAWRGGGVTEAFF.

There are many counts of this clonotype. The J gene is TRBJ2-2, the V gene TRBV7-9, with D unclear. V dropped 6 bases and J dropped 5 bases, with 7 bases sitting between them. The CDR3 covers 12 residues. CDR1 SEHNR and CDR2 FQNEAQ come from the germline V gene (reference sequence). The CDR3 DNA is TGTGCCAGCAGTTTGGATACCGGGGAGCTGTTTTTT. Translation gives CASSLDTGELFF.

The sample holds many counts of this clonotype. The gene calls are TRBV7-8 and TRBJ1-5; 9 bases map to TRBD1. With 5 bases clipped from V and 3 bases from J, the junction kept 2 bases outside the gene matches. The CDR3 has 14 residues. Per the germline V gene, CDR1 is SGHVS and CDR2 is FQNEAQ. Here the CDR3 reads CASSGQGLNQPQHF. The CDR3 DNA reads TGTGCCAGCAGCGGACAGGGGCTCAATCAGCCCCAGCATTTT.

This clonotype was recorded at least ten times. The chain employs TRBV6-5 and TRBJ1-1; 8 bases are a match to TRBD1. The CDR3 has 16 amino acids. The trim removed 2 bases at V and 7 bases at J, leaving 12 bases unmatched. Germline values: CDR1 MNHEY, CDR2 SVGAGI. The CDR3 is CASSYASQGARDEAFF. The CDR3 DNA follows: TGTGCCAGCAGTTACGCATCTCAGGGGGCGCGGGATGAAGCTTTCTTT.

The sample holds many counts of this clonotype. V and J are TRBV29-1 and TRBJ2-5; a possible D gene is TRBD2 (5 bases). Trimming cost V 7 bases and J 5 bases, with 14 bases left between them. Germline CDR1 SQVTM, CDR2 ANQGSEA. The CDR3 sequence is 12 residues long. The CDR3 DNA sequence: TGCAGCGCACCGACGGGCGGGGAGACCCAGTACTTC. Translated: CSAPTGGETQYF.

This clonotype occurred many times. CDR3 sequence (DNA): TGTGCCAGCAGCTTGGGAGATACCTACGAGCAGTACTTC. Its translation is CASSLGDTYEQYF. The rearrangement joins TRBV7-2 to TRBJ2-7; the D gene is possibly TRBD2 (5 bases). CDR3 length: 13 amino acids. Trimming pared 3 bases from V and 2 bases from J, leaving 8 bases between. Germline assignment: CDR1 SGHTA and CDR2 FQGNSA.

This clonotype has ten or more counts. The V gene is TRBV7-2, the J gene TRBJ1-2; possible D gene TRBD1, 6 bases. The V end lost 2 bases, the J end lost 4 bases, and 11 bases lay between the germline ends. The CDR3 runs 14 residues. Germline assignment: CDR1 SGHTA and CDR2 FQGNSA. CDR3 sequence (DNA): TGTGCCAGCAGCTTACAGGGGTTCACCTATGGCTACACCTTC. Translation gives CASSLQGFTYGYTF.

The chain employs TRBV11-2 and TRBJ1-5; D remains ambiguous. Trimming took 0 bases from V and 2 from J, leaving 11 bases between them. The CDR3 consists of 16 residues. CDR1 is SGHAT and CDR2 is FQNNGV in the germline V gene. CDR3 sequence reads: CASSLDWGRGNQPQHF. The DNA of the CDR3 is TGTGCCAGCAGCTTAGATTGGGGTAGGGGCAATCAGCCCCAGCATTTT. Combining the CDR3 with reference TRBV11-2 and TRBJ1-5 gives the whole variable domain EAGVAQSPRYKIIEKRQSVAFWCNPISGHATLYWYQQILGQGPKLLIQFQNNGVVDDSQLPKDRFSAERLKGVDSTLKIQPAKLEDSAVYLCASSLDWGRGNQPQHFGDGTRLSIL.

This clonotype was detected ten times or more. CDR3 in amino acids: CASSEGSIGEQYF. The CDR3 DNA reads as TGTGCCAGCAGTGAGGGGAGCATTGGCGAGCAGTACTTC. The chain is built from TRBV27 and TRBJ2-7; TRBD1 or TRBD2 may be the D gene (5 bases each). Trimming stripped 5 bases from V and 6 bases from J, with 14 bases between. The CDR3 is made up of 13 amino acids. Per the germline V gene, CDR1 is MNHEY and CDR2 is SMNVEV (reference sequence).

This clonotype was seen at least ten times. The chain carries TRBV7-9 and TRBJ1-4, with D possibly being TRBD1 (6 bases). This CDR3 spans 16 amino acids. CDR1 and CDR2 (germline): SEHNR, FQNEAQ (reference sequence). The germline V and J ends were trimmed by 5 bases and 6 bases, with 19 bases remaining between them. The CDR3 spells CASSARDTGPYEKLFF. In DNA, the CDR3 is TGTGCCAGCAGCGCACGGGACACTGGACCTTATGAAAAACTGTTTTTT.

This clonotype was seen repeatedly, ten times or more. The V call is TRBV5-1, the J call TRBJ1-1, with D perhaps matching TRBD1 (6 bases). V lost 4 bases, J lost 0 bases, and 16 bases lay in between. The germline V gene encodes CDR1 SGHRS and CDR2 YFSETQ. The CDR3 is 16 amino acids. The DNA for the CDR3 is TGCGCCAGCAGCAAACTATACAGGGATATGAACACTGAAGCTTTCTTT. Translated: CASSKLYRDMNTEAFF.

This clonotype showed up many times. The chain recombines TRBV20-1 with TRBJ2-7, with 7 bases matching TRBD2. The CDR3 has 13 amino acids. The junction had 3 bases not matched to a gene; V was cut back by 2 bases and J by 2 bases. Germline loops: CDR1 DFQATT, CDR2 SNEGSKA (reference sequence). The CDR3 spells CSARSGTTYEQYF. CDR3 bases: TGCAGTGCTAGAAGCGGGACTACCTACGAGCAGTACTTC.

This clonotype has ten or more counts. This chain uses TRBV2 with TRBJ2-7; D is unresolved. Trimming took 8 bases from V and 7 from J, leaving 12 bases between them. CDR3 length equals 11 residues. CDR1 and CDR2 from the germline V gene are SNHLY and FYNNEI. CDR3 amino acids: CASPHGPEQYF. For the CDR3, the DNA is TGTGCCAGCCCCCACGGTCCGGAGCAGTACTTC.

The chain carries TRBV19 and TRBJ1-1; D not resolved. Germline values: CDR1 LNHDA, CDR2 SQIVND (reference sequence). V shed 3 bases and J shed 3 bases, with 8 bases lying between them. CDR3 length equals 13 residues. Written as DNA, the CDR3 is TGTGCCAGTAGTATCGCGTATTACACTGAAGCTTTCTTT. This sequence encodes CASSIAYYTEAFF.

This clonotype has ten or more counts. The chain combines TRBV5-1 with TRBJ1-2; 8 nucleotides agree with TRBD1. Germline V gene data show CDR1 as SGHRS and CDR2 as YFSETQ. The CDR3 sequence is 17 residues long. With 1 base clipped from V and 8 bases from J, the junction kept 16 bases outside the gene matches. DNA for the CDR3: TGCGCCAGCAGCTTGCAGGGTTCAGGGGGCGTGTTGTCAGGCTACACCTTC. Amino acids: CASSLQGSGGVLSGYTF.

At least ten counts were recorded for this clonotype. The chain has TRBV6-5 and TRBJ1-1, with 7 bases identical to TRBD1. The CDR3 loop spans 16 amino acids. V was clipped by 6 bases and J by 1 base; unmatched bases: 11. The germline V gene has CDR1 MNHEY and CDR2 SVGAGI. The CDR3 sequence is CASSPAPGGRNTEAFF. The CDR3 DNA reads TGTGCCAGCAGCCCAGCTCCAGGGGGGAGGAACACTGAAGCTTTCTTT.

This clonotype was counted only a few times. The chain joins TRBV7-8 to TRBJ2-2; TRBD2 agrees at 9 bases. Germline assignment: CDR1 SGHVS and CDR2 FQNEAQ. Trimming took 1 base from V and 5 from J; bases not matched to a gene: 5. This CDR3 has 16 amino acids. CDR3 amino acids: CASSLVSGSWTGELFF. DNA of the CDR3: TGTGCCAGCAGCTTAGTTAGCGGGAGTTGGACCGGGGAGCTGTTTTTT.

This clonotype was found many times. The V call is TRBV29-1, the J call TRBJ2-2; TRBD2 might be the D (5 bases). The CDR3 covers 13 residues. Germline-derived CDR1 and CDR2 are SQVTM and ANQGSEA. Between the trimmed V and J ends, which lost 5 bases and 0 bases, there was a span of 7 bases. The CDR3 protein is CSVSGTNTGELFF. CDR3 coding DNA: TGCAGCGTTTCCGGGACGAACACCGGGGAGCTGTTTTTT.